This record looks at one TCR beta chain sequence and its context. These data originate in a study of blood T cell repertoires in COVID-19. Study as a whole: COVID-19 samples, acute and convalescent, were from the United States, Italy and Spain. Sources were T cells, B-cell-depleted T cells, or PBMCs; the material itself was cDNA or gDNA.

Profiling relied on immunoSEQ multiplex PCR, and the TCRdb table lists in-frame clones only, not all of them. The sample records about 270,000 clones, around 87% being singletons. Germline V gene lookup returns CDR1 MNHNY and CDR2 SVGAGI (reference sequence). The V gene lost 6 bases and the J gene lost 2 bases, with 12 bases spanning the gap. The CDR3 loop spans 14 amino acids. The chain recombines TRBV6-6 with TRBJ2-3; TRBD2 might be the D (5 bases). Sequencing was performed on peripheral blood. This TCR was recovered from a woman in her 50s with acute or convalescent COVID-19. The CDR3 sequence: CASRPDYATDTQYF. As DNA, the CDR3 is TGTGCCAGCAGGCCAGACTACGCCACAGATACGCAGTATTTT.